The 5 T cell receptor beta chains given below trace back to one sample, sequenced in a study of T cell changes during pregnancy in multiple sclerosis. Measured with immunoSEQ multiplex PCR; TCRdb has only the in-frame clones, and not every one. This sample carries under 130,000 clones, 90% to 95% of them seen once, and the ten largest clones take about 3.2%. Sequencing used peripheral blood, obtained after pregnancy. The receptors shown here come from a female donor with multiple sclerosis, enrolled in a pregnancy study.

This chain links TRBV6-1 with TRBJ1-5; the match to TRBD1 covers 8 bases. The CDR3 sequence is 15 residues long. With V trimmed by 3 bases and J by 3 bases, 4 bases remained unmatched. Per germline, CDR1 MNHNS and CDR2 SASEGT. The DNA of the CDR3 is TGTGCCAGCAGTGAGATACAGGGGGACAATCAGCCCCAGCATTTT. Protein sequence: CASSEIQGDNQPQHF.

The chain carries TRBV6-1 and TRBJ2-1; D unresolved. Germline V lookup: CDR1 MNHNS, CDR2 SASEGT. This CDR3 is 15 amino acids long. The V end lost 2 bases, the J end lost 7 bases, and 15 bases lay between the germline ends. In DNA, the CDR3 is TGTGCCAGCAGTGAATTACTCTTGTTCGGGAATGAGCAGTTCTTC. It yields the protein CASSELLLFGNEQFF.

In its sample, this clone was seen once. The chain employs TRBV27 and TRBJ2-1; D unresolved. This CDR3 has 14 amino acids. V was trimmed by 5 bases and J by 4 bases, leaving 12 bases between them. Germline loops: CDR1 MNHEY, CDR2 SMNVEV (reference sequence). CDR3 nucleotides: TGTGCCAGCAGTCCATCAGGTCCTTACAATGAGCAGTTCTTC. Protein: CASSPSGPYNEQFF.

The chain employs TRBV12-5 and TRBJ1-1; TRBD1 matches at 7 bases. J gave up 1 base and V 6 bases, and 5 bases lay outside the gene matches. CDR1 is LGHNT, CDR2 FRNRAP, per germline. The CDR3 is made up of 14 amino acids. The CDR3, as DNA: TGTGCTAGTGGCCCGGGACAGTCGAACACTGAAGCTTTCTTT. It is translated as CASGPGQSNTEAFF.

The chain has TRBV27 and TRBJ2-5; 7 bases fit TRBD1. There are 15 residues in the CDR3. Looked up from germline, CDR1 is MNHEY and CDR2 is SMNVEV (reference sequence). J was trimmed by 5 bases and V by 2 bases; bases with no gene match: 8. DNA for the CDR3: TGTGCCAGCAGTTTAAAAGGGGGCTCGCGGGAGACCCAGTACTTC. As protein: CASSLKGGSRETQYF.